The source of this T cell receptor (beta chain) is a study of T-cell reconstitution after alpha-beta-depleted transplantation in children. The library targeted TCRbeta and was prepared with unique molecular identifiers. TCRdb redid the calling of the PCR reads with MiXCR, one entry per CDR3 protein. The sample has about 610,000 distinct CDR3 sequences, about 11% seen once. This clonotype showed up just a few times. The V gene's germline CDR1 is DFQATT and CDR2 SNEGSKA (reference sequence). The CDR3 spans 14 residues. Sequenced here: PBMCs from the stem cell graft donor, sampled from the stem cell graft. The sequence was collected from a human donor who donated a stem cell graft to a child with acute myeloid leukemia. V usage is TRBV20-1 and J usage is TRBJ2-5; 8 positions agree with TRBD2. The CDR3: CSAGGQLVAETQYF. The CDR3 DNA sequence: TGCAGCGCGGGAGGCCAACTAGTGGCGGAGACCCAGTACTTC.